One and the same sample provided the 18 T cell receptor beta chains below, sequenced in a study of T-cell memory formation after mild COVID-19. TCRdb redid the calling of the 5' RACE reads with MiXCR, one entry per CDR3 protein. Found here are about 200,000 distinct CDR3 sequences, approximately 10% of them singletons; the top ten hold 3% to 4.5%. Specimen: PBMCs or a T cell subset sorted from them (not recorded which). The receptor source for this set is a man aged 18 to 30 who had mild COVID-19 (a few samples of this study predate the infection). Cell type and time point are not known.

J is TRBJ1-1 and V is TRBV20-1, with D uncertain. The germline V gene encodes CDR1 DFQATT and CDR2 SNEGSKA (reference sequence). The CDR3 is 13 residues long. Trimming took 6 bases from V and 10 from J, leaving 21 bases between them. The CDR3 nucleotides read TGCAGTGCCAACCAGGTGGAACCCCGAAGAGCTTTCTTT. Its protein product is CSANQVEPRRAFF.

This chain's CDR3 is CASSYLAGYEQYF. The CDR3 coding sequence is TGTGCCAGCAGTTACCTGGCAGGGTACGAGCAGTACTTC. This rearrangement joins TRBV6-5 to TRBJ2-7, with D maybe TRBD1 (5 bases). V was cut by 2 bases and J by 4 bases, with 9 bases left in between. CDR1 MNHEY and CDR2 SVGAGI come from the germline V gene. The CDR3 runs 13 residues.

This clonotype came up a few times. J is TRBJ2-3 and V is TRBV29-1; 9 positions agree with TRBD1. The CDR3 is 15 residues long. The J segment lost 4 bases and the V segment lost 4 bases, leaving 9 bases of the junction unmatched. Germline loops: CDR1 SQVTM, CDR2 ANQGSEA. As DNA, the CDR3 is TGCAGCGTTGCGAACAGGGGGCGCGGCTCAGATACGCAGTATTTT. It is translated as CSVANRGRGSDTQYF.

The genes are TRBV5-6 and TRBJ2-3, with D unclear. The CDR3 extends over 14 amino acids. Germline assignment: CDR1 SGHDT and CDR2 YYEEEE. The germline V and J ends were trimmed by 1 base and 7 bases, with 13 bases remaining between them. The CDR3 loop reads CASSLIAGRNTQYF. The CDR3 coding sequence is TGTGCCAGCAGCTTGATTGCCGGACGGAATACGCAGTATTTT.

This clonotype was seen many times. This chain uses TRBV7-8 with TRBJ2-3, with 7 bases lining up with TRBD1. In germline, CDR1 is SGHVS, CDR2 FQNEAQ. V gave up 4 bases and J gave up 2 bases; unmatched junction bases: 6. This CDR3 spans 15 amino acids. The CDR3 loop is CASSSRTGLTDTQYF. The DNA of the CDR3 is TGTGCCAGCAGCTCGAGGACAGGTCTCACAGATACGCAGTATTTT.

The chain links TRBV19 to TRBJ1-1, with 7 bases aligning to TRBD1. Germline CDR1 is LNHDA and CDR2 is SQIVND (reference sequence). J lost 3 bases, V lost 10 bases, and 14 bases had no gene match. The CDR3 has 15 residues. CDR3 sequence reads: CATQRDSDLDTEAFF. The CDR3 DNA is TGTGCCACCCAGCGGGACAGCGACCTCGACACTGAAGCTTTCTTT.

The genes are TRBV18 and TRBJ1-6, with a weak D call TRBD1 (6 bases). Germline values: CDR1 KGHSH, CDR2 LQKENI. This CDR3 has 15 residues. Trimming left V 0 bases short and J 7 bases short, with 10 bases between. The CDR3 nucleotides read TGTGCCAGCTCACCACCGTCAGGGGCCAATTCACCCCTCCACTTT. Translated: CASSPPSGANSPLHF.

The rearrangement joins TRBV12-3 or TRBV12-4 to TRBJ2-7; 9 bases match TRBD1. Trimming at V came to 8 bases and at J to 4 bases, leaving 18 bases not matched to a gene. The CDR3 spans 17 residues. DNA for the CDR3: TGTGCCAGCCACCTCGGGACAGGGAACTTCGGGTTTTACGAGCAGTACTTC. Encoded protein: CASHLGTGNFGFYEQYF.

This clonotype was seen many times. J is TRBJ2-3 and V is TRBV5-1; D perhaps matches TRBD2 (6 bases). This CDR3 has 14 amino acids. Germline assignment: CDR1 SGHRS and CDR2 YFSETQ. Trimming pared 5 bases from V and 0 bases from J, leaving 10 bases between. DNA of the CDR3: TGCGCCAGCAGAGTAGCGGTGAGCACAGATACGCAGTATTTT. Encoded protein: CASRVAVSTDTQYF. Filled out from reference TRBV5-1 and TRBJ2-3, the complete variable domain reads KAGVTQTPRYLIKTRGQQVTLSCSPISGHRSVSWYQQTPGQGLQFLFEYFSETQRNKGNFPGRFSGRQFSNSRSEMNVSTLELGDSALYLCASRVAVSTDTQYFGPGTRLTVL.

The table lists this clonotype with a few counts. CDR3 DNA sequence: TGCGCCAGTTCCGAGACAGCCGACACAGAGCAGTACTTC. Translated: CASSETADTEQYF. V usage is TRBV5-1 and J usage is TRBJ2-7, with D tentatively TRBD1 (5 bases). The germline CDR1 and CDR2 sequences are SGHRS and YFSETQ. The CDR3 loop spans 13 amino acids. The V gene lost 8 bases and the J gene lost 7 bases, with 19 bases spanning the gap.

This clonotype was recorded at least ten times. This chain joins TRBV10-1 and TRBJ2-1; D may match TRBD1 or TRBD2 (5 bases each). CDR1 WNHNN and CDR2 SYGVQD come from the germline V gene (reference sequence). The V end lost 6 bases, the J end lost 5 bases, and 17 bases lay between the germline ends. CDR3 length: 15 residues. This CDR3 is CASRVIARGHNEQFF. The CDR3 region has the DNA TGCGCCAGCAGAGTCATAGCAAGGGGACACAATGAGCAGTTCTTC.

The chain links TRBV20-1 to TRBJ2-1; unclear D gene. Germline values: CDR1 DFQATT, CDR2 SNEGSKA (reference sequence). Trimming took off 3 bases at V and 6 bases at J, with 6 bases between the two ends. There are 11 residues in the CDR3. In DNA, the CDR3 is TGCAGTGCTAGGGGCTTCAATGAGCAGTTCTTC. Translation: CSARGFNEQFF.

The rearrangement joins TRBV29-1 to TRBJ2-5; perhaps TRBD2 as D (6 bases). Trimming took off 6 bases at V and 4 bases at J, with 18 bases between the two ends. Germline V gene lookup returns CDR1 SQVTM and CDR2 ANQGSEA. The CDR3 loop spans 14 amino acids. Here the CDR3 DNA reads TGCAGCGTAGTGTCCTCCGGGACTCGAGAGACCCAGTACTTC. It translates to CSVVSSGTRETQYF.

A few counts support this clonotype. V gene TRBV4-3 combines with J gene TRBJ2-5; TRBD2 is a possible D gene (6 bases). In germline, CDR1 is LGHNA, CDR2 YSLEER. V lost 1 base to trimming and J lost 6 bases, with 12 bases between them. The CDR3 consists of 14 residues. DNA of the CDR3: TGCGCCAGCAGCCAAGGTCGCGGGGCCAAGACCCAGTACTTC. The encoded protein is CASSQGRGAKTQYF.

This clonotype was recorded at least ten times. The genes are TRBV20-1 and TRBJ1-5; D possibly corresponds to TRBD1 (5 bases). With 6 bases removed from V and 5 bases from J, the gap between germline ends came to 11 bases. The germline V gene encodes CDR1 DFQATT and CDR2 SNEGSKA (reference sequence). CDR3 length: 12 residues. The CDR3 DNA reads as TGCAGTGCCCGCGTGGGGGATCAGCCCCAGCATTTT. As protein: CSARVGDQPQHF.

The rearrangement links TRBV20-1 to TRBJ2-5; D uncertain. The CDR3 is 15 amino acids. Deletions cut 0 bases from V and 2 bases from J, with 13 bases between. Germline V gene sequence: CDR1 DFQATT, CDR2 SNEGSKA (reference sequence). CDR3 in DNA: TGCAGTGCTAGAGATTTCCGCAGGAGACAAGAGACCCAGTACTTC. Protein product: CSARDFRRRQETQYF.

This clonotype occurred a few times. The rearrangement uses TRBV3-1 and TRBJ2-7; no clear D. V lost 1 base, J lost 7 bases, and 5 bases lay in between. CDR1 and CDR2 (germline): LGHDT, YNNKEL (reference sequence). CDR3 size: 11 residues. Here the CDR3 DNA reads TGTGCCAGCAGCCAAGGAGCAGAGCAGTACTTC. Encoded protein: CASSQGAEQYF.

CDR3 nucleotide sequence: TGTGCCAGCAGCGACCGGGGACCCCTGGCTTATGGCTACACCTTC. It yields the protein CASSDRGPLAYGYTF. This chain links TRBV7-9 with TRBJ1-2; weak D call: TRBD1 (5 bases). Trimming left V 5 bases short and J 5 bases short, with 18 bases between. Germline-derived CDR1 and CDR2 are SEHNR and FQNEAQ (reference sequence). The CDR3 loop spans 15 amino acids.